Included here is one TCR beta chain sequence, with context. Its target is unknown. Trimming removed 4 bases from V and 6 bases from J, with 13 bases in between. CDR1 is GTSNPN, CDR2 SVGIG, per germline (reference sequence). The CDR3 runs to 13 residues. The data are from a study of shared clonotypes between healthy human individuals. Study context: Per donor, three plates held CD4 naive cells, three held CD4 memory, two held CD8 naive and one held CD8 memory.

Nashville, Tennessee was home to all donors, each a Caucasian adult. Using immunoSEQ multiplex PCR, the repertoire was profiled, and TCRdb retains in-frame clones only, with some absent. The data show millions of clones, roughly 92% seen once. Study outcomes and limitations: The four-donor shared clonotypes exceeded non-shared clonotypes in generation probability, with non-shared ones scoring lower. Shared across several donors were roughly 4.8% of the naive CD4 clonotypes.

The TCR was taken from a man younger than 35 in good health. This rearrangement joins TRBV30 to TRBJ2-1, with D possibly matching TRBD1 (5 bases). Source material: naive CD4+ T cells sorted from blood. Subset denoted: CD45RA+ positively selected. DNA of the CDR3: TGTGCCTGGAATACAGGTCTGAGCAATGAGCAGTTCTTC. This sequence encodes CAWNTGLSNEQFF.